What follows are 27 T cell receptor beta chains derived from one specimen sequenced in a study of T cell responses to AZD1222 COVID-19 vaccine. The protocol was immunoSEQ multiplex PCR, while the TCRdb copy is restricted to in-frame clones and leaves out a portion. The table includes some 150,000 clones, 88% detected once. The sequencing here drew on peripheral blood, taken 28 days after the second AZD1222 dose. The receptors were gathered from an adult who received the AZD1222 COVID-19 vaccine.

The chain joins TRBV5-1 to TRBJ2-2, with unresolved D. Germline V gives CDR1 SGHRS, CDR2 YFSETQ. Trimming removed 7 bases at V and 5 bases at J, with 12 bases between. CDR3 length: 13 residues. The CDR3 DNA follows: TGCGCCAGCTCGGTTACATGGACCGGGGAGCTGTTTTTT. Residues: CASSVTWTGELFF.

CDR3 residues: CASSYSGTRVADTQYF. The CDR3 DNA reads TGTGCCAGCAGTTATTCGGGGACTAGGGTGGCAGATACGCAGTATTTT. The chain combines TRBV6-6 with TRBJ2-3; the match to TRBD2 covers 8 bases. Germline-derived CDR1 and CDR2 are MNHNY and SVGAGI (reference sequence). The V gene end was trimmed by 3 bases and the J gene end by 4 bases; junction bases not matched to a gene: 9. The CDR3 is 16 amino acids.

The V gene is TRBV6-5, the J gene TRBJ1-1; D is undetermined. This CDR3 region has 14 residues. Germline V CDR1 and CDR2: MNHEY, SVGAGI. V shed 0 bases and J shed 2 bases, with 7 bases lying between them. The CDR3 here is CASSYSGVNTEAFF. In DNA form, the CDR3 reads TGTGCCAGCAGTTACTCCGGGGTTAACACTGAAGCTTTCTTT.

This clone showed up many times. J is TRBJ1-2 and V is TRBV7-6, with TRBD1 as a possible D gene (5 bases). V lost 1 base, J lost 4 bases, and 13 bases lay in between. Germline assignment: CDR1 SGHVS and CDR2 FNYEAQ. The CDR3 has 15 amino acids. The CDR3 is CASSLGGPRFYGYTF. The DNA for the CDR3 is TGTGCCAGCAGCTTAGGGGGCCCGCGGTTCTATGGCTACACCTTC.

The rearrangement uses TRBV4-2 and TRBJ2-3; TRBD2 matches 9 bases. This CDR3 spans 16 amino acids. J lost 2 bases, V lost 4 bases, and 7 bases had no gene match. The germline CDR1 and CDR2 sequences are LGHNA and YNFKEQ. The CDR3 region is CASSPIAGASTDTQYF. CDR3 in DNA: TGTGCCAGCAGCCCTATAGCGGGGGCCTCCACAGATACGCAGTATTTT.

As DNA, the CDR3 is TGTGCCAGCAGCTTCGCGGGGGCCGGAGGGGAGCAGTACTTC. Its translation is CASSFAGAGGEQYF. The V and J genes are TRBV7-2 and TRBJ2-7; D perhaps matches TRBD2 (7 bases). The CDR3 runs 14 residues. The V and J ends lost 3 bases and 7 bases respectively, with 16 bases between them. Germline CDR1 and CDR2: SGHTA and FQGNSA.

V usage is TRBV29-1 and J usage is TRBJ1-2; weak D call: TRBD1 (5 bases). Looked up from germline, CDR1 is SQVTM and CDR2 is ANQGSEA. Trimming removed 5 bases from V and 4 bases from J, with 23 bases in between. This CDR3 spans 16 amino acids. CDR3 sequence: CSVSPGTQPRGYGYTF. The CDR3 DNA is TGCAGCGTTTCCCCCGGGACTCAGCCCAGAGGCTATGGCTACACCTTC.

The J gene is TRBJ2-7, the V gene TRBV12-3 or TRBV12-4, with a tentative D call TRBD2 (6 bases). The CDR3 totals 12 residues. The V end was cut by 5 bases, the J end by 4 bases, with 9 bases between. As DNA, the CDR3 is TGTGCCAGCAGTACCGGGGGATACGAGCAGTACTTC. Translated, it gives CASSTGGYEQYF.

This clone was observed a single time. The gene calls are TRBV27 and TRBJ1-5, with 7 positions matching TRBD1. This CDR3 comprises 17 residues. J gave up 1 base and V 6 bases, and 12 bases lay outside the gene matches. Per the germline V gene, CDR1 is MNHEY and CDR2 is SMNVEV (reference sequence). In nucleotides, the CDR3 is TGTGCCAGCAGACCGGAAGGGGGCTATGTGAGCAATCAGCCCCAGCATTTT. Its protein is CASRPEGGYVSNQPQHF.

The rearrangement links TRBV25-1 to TRBJ1-2; unclear D gene. The CDR3 extends over 13 amino acids. V lost 4 bases, J lost 8 bases, and 14 bases lay in between. The germline V gene encodes CDR1 MGHDK and CDR2 SYGVNS. The CDR3 DNA is TGTGCCAGCAGTGGACCTTGGTTGGGAGGCTACACCTTC. It translates to CASSGPWLGGYTF.

The chain recombines TRBV29-1 with TRBJ1-1; a possible D gene is TRBD1 (6 bases). V gave up 8 bases and J gave up 12 bases, with 25 bases separating them. CDR1 is SQVTM and CDR2 is ANQGSEA in the germline V gene. The CDR3 is 13 amino acids. The CDR3 loop is CSLTLQGRSQTFF. The DNA of the CDR3 is TGCAGCCTTACCCTACAGGGTAGGTCACAAACTTTCTTT.

A single count supports this clone. The rearrangement joins TRBV5-4 to TRBJ1-1; D is undetermined. With 3 bases removed from V and 5 bases from J, the gap between germline ends came to 20 bases. Germline-derived CDR1 and CDR2 are SGHNT and YYREEE (reference sequence). The CDR3 contains 16 residues. The DNA for the CDR3 is TGTGCCAGCAGCTCCCAGACCGCAGTAAGAGGGACTGAAGCTTTCTTT. Translated, it gives CASSSQTAVRGTEAFF.

The genes are TRBV5-1 and TRBJ2-2; 7 positions match TRBD1. Germline trimming cut 4 bases from V and 1 base from J; bases unmatched to any gene: 7. Germline values: CDR1 SGHRS, CDR2 YFSETQ. This CDR3 spans 16 amino acids. Here the CDR3 reads CASSLTGQVNTGELFF. In DNA form, the CDR3 reads TGCGCCAGCAGCCTTACTGGACAGGTGAACACCGGGGAGCTGTTTTTT.

The chain recombines TRBV2 with TRBJ2-7, with no clear D. Germline V lookup: CDR1 SNHLY, CDR2 FYNNEI. The CDR3 has 15 amino acids. Trimming shortened V by 11 bases and J by 0 bases, and 20 bases separated the two germline ends. The CDR3 region has the DNA TGTGCCGCCGCCGCAGCCCCGATGAGCTCCTACGAGCAGTACTTC. Its translation: CAAAAAPMSSYEQYF.

The V and J genes are TRBV3-1 (or the pseudogene TRBV3-2) and TRBJ1-2, with TRBD1 as a possible D gene (5 bases). Germline lookup yields CDR1 LGHDT and CDR2 YNNKEL (reference sequence). V was trimmed by 4 bases and J by 4 bases, leaving 13 bases between them. The CDR3 is 14 amino acids. The chain's CDR3 is CASSRDGDVYGYTF. In nucleotides, the CDR3 is TGTGCCAGCAGCCGGGACGGCGACGTCTATGGCTACACCTTC.

The chain has TRBV6-2 or TRBV6-3 and TRBJ1-2; D gene unclear. Germline assignment: CDR1 MNHEY and CDR2 SVGEGT. CDR3 length: 14 residues. Trimming left V 6 bases short and J 4 bases short, with 15 bases between. Written as DNA, the CDR3 is TGTGCCAGCAGCCTGGAGGAACCGTCCTATGGCTACACCTTC. Protein: CASSLEEPSYGYTF.

This clone was picked up one time. The chain carries TRBV5-1 and TRBJ1-4; D remains unclear. Germline V gene data show CDR1 as SGHRS and CDR2 as YFSETQ. V was trimmed by 0 bases and J by 8 bases, leaving 11 bases between them. The CDR3 length is 14 residues. Here the CDR3 reads CASSLAGNGEKLFF. The CDR3 nucleotides are TGCGCCAGCAGCTTGGCAGGCAACGGGGAAAAACTGTTTTTT.

The V gene is TRBV4-1, the J gene TRBJ1-4, with TRBD1 identical over 9 bases. CDR1 is MGHRA and CDR2 is YSYEKL in the germline V gene. V was pared by 4 bases and J by 7 bases, with 7 bases of the junction left unmatched. This CDR3 contains 15 residues. Here the CDR3 DNA reads TGCGCCAGCAGCCCTCCGGGACAGGGAGGTGAAAAACTGTTTTTT. This encodes CASSPPGQGGEKLFF.

The chain has TRBV19 and TRBJ1-3; D remains ambiguous. CDR1 and CDR2 (germline): LNHDA, SQIVND (reference sequence). With 5 bases removed from V and 0 bases from J, the gap between germline ends came to 8 bases. CDR3 length equals 14 residues. The CDR3 sequence: CASSDVNSGNTIYF. CDR3 sequence (DNA): TGTGCCAGTAGTGATGTGAACTCTGGAAACACCATATATTTT.

This chain joins TRBV2 and TRBJ1-5; tentatively, D is TRBD1 (6 bases). The CDR3 covers 13 residues. V was cut by 6 bases and J by 5 bases, with 11 bases left in between. Per the germline V gene, CDR1 is SNHLY and CDR2 is FYNNEI. CDR3 residues: CASRWGAHQPQHF. DNA for the CDR3: TGTGCCAGCAGATGGGGGGCTCATCAGCCCCAGCATTTT.

The chain recombines TRBV3-1 (or the pseudogene TRBV3-2) with TRBJ1-6, with 7 bases aligning to TRBD1. The CDR3 is 16 residues long. The ends lost 6 bases at V and 0 bases at J; junction bases unmatched: 5. Germline V gene data show CDR1 as LGHDT and CDR2 as YNNKEL (reference sequence). CDR3 residues: CASRRGQSSYNSPLHF. The CDR3, as DNA: TGTGCCAGCAGACGGGGACAGAGCTCCTATAATTCACCCCTCCACTTT.

V gene TRBV6-6 combines with J gene TRBJ2-2; D may correspond to TRBD1 or TRBD2 (6 bases each). V was trimmed by 2 bases and J by 14 bases, leaving 21 bases between them. This CDR3 region has 15 residues. Per germline, CDR1 MNHNY and CDR2 SVGAGI (reference sequence). CDR3 nucleotides: TGTGCCAGCAGTTACCGAGGGGGGCTGAGCGGTTCTCTGTTTTTT. It specifies CASSYRGGLSGSLFF.

The V and J genes are TRBV7-6 and TRBJ1-1; D is unresolved. The V and J ends lost 2 bases and 0 bases respectively, with 4 bases between them. Per germline, CDR1 SGHVS and CDR2 FNYEAQ. The CDR3 has 13 residues. The chain's CDR3 is CASSLSLNTEAFF. CDR3 in DNA: TGTGCCAGCAGCTTATCCCTGAACACTGAAGCTTTCTTT.

This clone was seen once. The rearrangement uses TRBV7-9 and TRBJ2-1, with D unresolved. Trimming removed 2 bases at V and 2 bases at J, with 13 bases between. Germline V gene data show CDR1 as SEHNR and CDR2 as FQNEAQ (reference sequence). The CDR3 is 16 residues long. CDR3 nucleotides: TGTGCCAGCAGCTTAAGGACCGCTGCGGCCTACAATGAGCAGTTCTTC. It specifies CASSLRTAAAYNEQFF.

The genes are TRBV11-2 and TRBJ2-2; D is perhaps TRBD2 (6 bases). Deletions cut 1 base from V and 4 bases from J, with 10 bases between. CDR3 size: 15 residues. The germline V gene has CDR1 SGHAT and CDR2 FQNNGV. The CDR3 here is CASSLVPGGTGELFF. CDR3 DNA: TGTGCCAGCAGCTTAGTGCCCGGGGGCACCGGGGAGCTGTTTTTT.

J is TRBJ2-3 and V is TRBV4-3; D ambiguous. Germline lookup yields CDR1 LGHNA and CDR2 YSLEER. The CDR3 has 16 amino acids. Between the trimmed V and J ends, which lost 0 bases and 0 bases, there was a span of 10 bases. This chain's CDR3 is CASSQDDPRSTDTQYF. CDR3 DNA sequence: TGCGCCAGCAGCCAAGATGACCCCCGAAGCACAGATACGCAGTATTTT.

This clone occurred once. The gene calls are TRBV6-1 and TRBJ2-7, with unresolved D. The CDR3 consists of 13 residues. Between the trimmed V and J ends, which lost 5 bases and 1 base, there was a span of 9 bases. Per germline, CDR1 MNHNS and CDR2 SASEGT. This chain's CDR3 is CASSYDRSYEQYF. The CDR3 DNA is TGTGCCAGCAGTTATGATCGGTCCTACGAGCAGTACTTC.